These 18 T cell receptor beta chains share one sample of origin, sequenced in a study of T-cell memory formation after mild COVID-19. TCRdb reprocessed the 5' RACE reads via MiXCR and lists one record per CDR3 protein. The repertoire holds under 450,000 distinct CDR3 sequences, with roughly 14% as singletons. Sequencing was performed on PBMCs or a T cell subset sorted from them (not recorded which). These receptors were taken from a man between 18 and 29 years old who had mild COVID-19 (a few samples of this study predate the infection). Cell type and time point are not known.

This clonotype was seen many times. This chain connects TRBV5-1 to TRBJ2-5; TRBD1 matches at 8 bases. V shed 4 bases, J shed 5 bases, and the junction held 7 bases outside the gene matches. The CDR3 covers 14 residues. Germline lookup yields CDR1 SGHRS and CDR2 YFSETQ. CDR3 DNA sequence: TGCGCCAGCAGCCCGCAGGGGGCATCTGAGACCCAGTACTTC. This gives the protein CASSPQGASETQYF. The full variable domain, in which reference TRBV5-1 and TRBJ2-5 provide the parts outside the CDR3, is KAGVTQTPRYLIKTRGQQVTLSCSPISGHRSVSWYQQTPGQGLQFLFEYFSETQRNKGNFPGRFSGRQFSNSRSEMNVSTLELGDSALYLCASSPQGASETQYFGPGTRLLVL.

The V and J genes are TRBV5-1 and TRBJ2-5, with D tentatively TRBD1 (5 bases). Germline-derived CDR1 and CDR2 are SGHRS and YFSETQ. The V gene lost 0 bases and the J gene lost 4 bases, with 13 bases spanning the gap. CDR3 length equals 15 residues. CDR3 region: CASSLAGRVGETQYF. The CDR3 DNA reads TGCGCCAGCAGCTTGGCTGGCAGGGTGGGAGAGACCCAGTACTTC. The whole variable domain, remainder taken from reference TRBV5-1 and TRBJ2-5, is KAGVTQTPRYLIKTRGQQVTLSCSPISGHRSVSWYQQTPGQGLQFLFEYFSETQRNKGNFPGRFSGRQFSNSRSEMNVSTLELGDSALYLCASSLAGRVGETQYFGPGTRLLVL.

The chain links TRBV2 to TRBJ2-3; D tentatively fits TRBD1 or TRBD2 (6 bases each). V shed 8 bases and J shed 6 bases, with 12 bases lying between them. Germline V gene data show CDR1 as SNHLY and CDR2 as FYNNEI. The CDR3 is 12 amino acids. The DNA for the CDR3 is TGTGCCAGCCGACTAGGGGGGGATACGCAGTATTTT. Protein product: CASRLGGDTQYF.

This clonotype was seen a handful of times. This chain connects TRBV4-2 to TRBJ1-3, with D hard to call. The CDR3 extends over 13 amino acids. V was pared by 0 bases and J by 8 bases, with 8 bases between. Germline V gene lookup returns CDR1 LGHNA and CDR2 YNFKEQ. The CDR3 region is CASSQDQPDTIYF. Here the CDR3 DNA reads TGTGCCAGCAGCCAAGATCAGCCGGACACCATATATTTT.

The genes are TRBV4-1 and TRBJ2-5; no clear D. The CDR3 spans 16 residues. The V end was cut by 0 bases, the J end by 5 bases, with 16 bases between. Germline V gene sequence: CDR1 MGHRA, CDR2 YSYEKL. The CDR3 bases are TGCGCCAGCAGCCAAGATCTTCCTAAGTCCTGGGAGACCCAGTACTTC. The encoded protein is CASSQDLPKSWETQYF.

In its sample, this clonotype was seen a few times. V gene TRBV6-5 combines with J gene TRBJ2-3; no firm D call. CDR1 MNHEY and CDR2 SVGAGI come from the germline V gene. V was pared by 2 bases and J by 0 bases, with 9 bases between. The CDR3 totals 15 residues. This CDR3 reads CASSYKDASTDTQYF. In DNA form, the CDR3 reads TGTGCCAGCAGTTACAAGGATGCTAGCACAGATACGCAGTATTTT.

The CDR3 here is CASSQSVGAVYNEQFF. CDR3 sequence (DNA): TGCGCCAGCAGTCAATCCGTAGGGGCTGTTTACAATGAGCAGTTCTTC. This rearrangement joins TRBV23-1 to TRBJ2-1; TRBD1 is a possible D gene (5 bases). TRBV23-1 falls under the ORF class, with uncertain function. The V end lost 0 bases, the J end lost 4 bases, and 13 bases lay between the germline ends. This CDR3 is built from 16 residues.

This clonotype was seen many times. J is TRBJ1-2 and V is TRBV12-3 or TRBV12-4, with D unclear. The V end lost 7 bases, the J end lost 5 bases, and 14 bases lay between the germline ends. The CDR3 length is 13 residues. The DNA of the CDR3 is TGTGCCAGCAAAGCAGACTGGTTGTATGGCTACACCTTC. Residues: CASKADWLYGYTF.

The V and J genes are TRBV15 and TRBJ2-7; D gene uncertain. Germline V gene data show CDR1 as LNHNV and CDR2 as YYDKDF (reference sequence). V was cut by 5 bases and J by 2 bases, with 13 bases left in between. This CDR3 is 14 amino acids long. DNA of the CDR3: TGTGCCACCAGCCCTAACAAGAAAACCTACGAGCAGTACGTC. Protein product: CATSPNKKTYEQYV.

This clonotype was observed a handful of times. The chain employs TRBV19 and TRBJ2-7; possibly TRBD1 for D (6 bases). V was shortened by 3 bases and J by 3 bases, with 12 bases between the two germline ends. Germline loops: CDR1 LNHDA, CDR2 SQIVND (reference sequence). The CDR3 covers 14 residues. The CDR3: CASSMGAAIYEQYF. The CDR3 nucleotides are TGTGCCAGTAGTATGGGGGCAGCGATCTACGAGCAGTACTTC.

The chain uses TRBV11-2 and TRBJ2-5; no clear D. Per germline, CDR1 SGHAT and CDR2 FQNNGV. The germline V and J ends were trimmed by 1 base and 5 bases, with 11 bases remaining between them. This CDR3 contains 14 residues. DNA for the CDR3: TGTGCCAGCAGCTTAGGTCGGGCGCGTGAGACCCAGTACTTC. Protein sequence: CASSLGRARETQYF.

This clonotype has a count of ten or more. The chain recombines TRBV7-9 with TRBJ2-5; D may be TRBD1 (6 bases). Trimming removed 3 bases at V and 3 bases at J, with 14 bases between. The germline gives CDR1 SEHNR, CDR2 FQNEAQ (reference sequence). This CDR3 is 15 amino acids long. The DNA of the CDR3 is TGTGCCAGCAGCTTCCTTAAGACAGGAGAAGAGACCCAGTACTTC. Protein sequence: CASSFLKTGEETQYF.

This clonotype occurred many times. The rearrangement uses TRBV7-2 and TRBJ2-3; D could derive from TRBD1 or TRBD2 (5 bases each). The CDR3 totals 14 residues. V dropped 1 base and J dropped 6 bases, with 11 bases sitting between them. Germline V CDR1 and CDR2: SGHTA, FQGNSA. For the CDR3, the DNA is TGTGCCAGCAGCTTAGTCGGGGCCACTGATACGCAGTATTTT. Translation: CASSLVGATDTQYF.

This clonotype was detected only a few times. This chain links TRBV5-4 with TRBJ2-3; D is undetermined. CDR3 length: 13 residues. Germline CDR1 and CDR2: SGHNT and YYREEE (reference sequence). DNA of the CDR3: TGTGCAGCCCGTACTACCAGCACAGATACGCAGTATTTT. It encodes CAARTTSTDTQYF. The entire variable domain, with the rest obtained from reference TRBV5-4 and TRBJ2-3, is as follows: ETGVTQSPTHLIKTRGQQVTLRCSSQSGHNTVSWYQQALGQGPQFIFQYYREEENGRGNFPPRFSGLQFPNYSSELNVNALELDDSALYLCAARTTSTDTQYFGPGTRLTVL.

There are a few counts of this clonotype. The chain links TRBV10-3 to TRBJ1-1; the match to TRBD1 covers 9 bases. This CDR3 is 14 amino acids long. Germline loops: CDR1 ENHRY, CDR2 SYGVKD. J gave up 3 bases and V 10 bases, and 9 bases lay outside the gene matches. CDR3 region: CATYRQGGDTEAFF. The CDR3 nucleotides read TGTGCCACCTATAGACAGGGGGGTGACACTGAAGCTTTCTTT.

Only a few counts were recorded for this clonotype. V is TRBV15 and J is TRBJ2-2; no clear D. The germline V gene has CDR1 LNHNV and CDR2 YYDKDF (reference sequence). This CDR3 comprises 17 residues. V was pared by 8 bases and J by 0 bases, with 19 bases between. The CDR3, as DNA: TGTGCCACCCCTGTTAGTCCTGGGCACGCGAACACCGGGGAGCTGTTTTTT. This gives the protein CATPVSPGHANTGELFF.

This chain links TRBV9 with TRBJ1-3, with no clear D. The germline V gene has CDR1 SGDLS and CDR2 YYNGEE. With 4 bases removed from V and 16 bases from J, the gap between germline ends came to 21 bases. The CDR3 runs to 13 residues. CDR3 protein: CASSPPEGAPEYF. CDR3 DNA sequence: TGTGCCAGCAGCCCCCCGGAAGGCGCGCCGGAGTATTTT.

This chain links TRBV2 with TRBJ1-1; 8 nucleotides agree with TRBD1. CDR3 length equals 17 residues. With V trimmed by 6 bases and J by 4 bases, 16 bases remained unmatched. Germline V CDR1 and CDR2: SNHLY, FYNNEI. CDR3 amino acids: CASSEWGGDRGRTEAFF. In nucleotides, the CDR3 is TGTGCCAGCAGCGAGTGGGGGGGCGACAGGGGTCGCACTGAAGCTTTCTTT.